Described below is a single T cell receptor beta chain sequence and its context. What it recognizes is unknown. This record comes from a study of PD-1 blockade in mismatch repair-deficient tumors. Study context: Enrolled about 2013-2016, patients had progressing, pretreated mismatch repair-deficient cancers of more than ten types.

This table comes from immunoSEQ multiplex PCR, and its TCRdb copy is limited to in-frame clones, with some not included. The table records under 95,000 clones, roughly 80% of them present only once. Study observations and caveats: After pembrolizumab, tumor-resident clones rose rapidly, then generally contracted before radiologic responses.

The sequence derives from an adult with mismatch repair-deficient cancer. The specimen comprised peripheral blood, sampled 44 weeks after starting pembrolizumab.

The DNA for the CDR3 is TGTGCCAGCAGCGTACGACACGACCCCTACGAGCAGTACTTC. Translation gives CASSVRHDPYEQYF. The chain is built from TRBV9 and TRBJ2-7, with no clear D. CDR1 and CDR2 (germline): SGDLS, YYNGEE. The ends were cut back, 1 base at V and 2 bases at J, with 10 bases in the middle. This CDR3 region has 14 residues.